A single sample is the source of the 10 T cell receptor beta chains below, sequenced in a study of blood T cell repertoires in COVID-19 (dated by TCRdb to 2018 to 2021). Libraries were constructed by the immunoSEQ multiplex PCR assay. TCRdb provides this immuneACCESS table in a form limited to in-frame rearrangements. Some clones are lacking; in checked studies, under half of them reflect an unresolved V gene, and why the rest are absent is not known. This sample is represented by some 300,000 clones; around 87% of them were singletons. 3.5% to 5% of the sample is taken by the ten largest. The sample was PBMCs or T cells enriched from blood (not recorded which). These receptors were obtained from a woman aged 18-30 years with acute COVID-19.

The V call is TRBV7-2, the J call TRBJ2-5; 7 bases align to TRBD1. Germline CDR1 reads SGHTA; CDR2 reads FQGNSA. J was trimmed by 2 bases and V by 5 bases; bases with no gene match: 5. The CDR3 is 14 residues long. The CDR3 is CASSLGQVQETQYF. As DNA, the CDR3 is TGTGCCAGCAGCCTCGGACAGGTACAAGAGACCCAGTACTTC.

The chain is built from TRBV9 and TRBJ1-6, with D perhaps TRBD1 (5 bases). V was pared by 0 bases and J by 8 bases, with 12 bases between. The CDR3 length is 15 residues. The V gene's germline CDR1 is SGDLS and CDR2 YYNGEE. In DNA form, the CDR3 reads TGTGCCAGCAGCGTAGCACAGGCTGGGGATTCACCCCTCCACTTT. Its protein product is CASSVAQAGDSPLHF.

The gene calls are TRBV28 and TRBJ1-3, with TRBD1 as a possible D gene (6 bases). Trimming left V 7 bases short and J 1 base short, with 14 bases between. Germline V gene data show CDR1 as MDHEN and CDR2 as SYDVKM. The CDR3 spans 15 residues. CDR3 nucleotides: TGTGCCAGCAAGACCGGGGGGGCATCTGGAAACACCATATATTTT. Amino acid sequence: CASKTGGASGNTIYF.

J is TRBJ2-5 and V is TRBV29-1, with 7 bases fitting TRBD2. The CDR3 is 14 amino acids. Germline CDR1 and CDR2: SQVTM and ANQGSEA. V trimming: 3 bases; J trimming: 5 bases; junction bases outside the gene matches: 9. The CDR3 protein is CSVDRPGGLETQYF. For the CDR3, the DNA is TGCAGCGTTGACAGGCCGGGGGGATTGGAGACCCAGTACTTC.

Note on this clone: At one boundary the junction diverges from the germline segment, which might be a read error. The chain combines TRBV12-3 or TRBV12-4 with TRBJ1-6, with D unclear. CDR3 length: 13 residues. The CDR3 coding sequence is TGTGCCAGCAGTTTAAGCCCAAGCTCACCTCTCCACTTT. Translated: CASSLSPSSPLHF.

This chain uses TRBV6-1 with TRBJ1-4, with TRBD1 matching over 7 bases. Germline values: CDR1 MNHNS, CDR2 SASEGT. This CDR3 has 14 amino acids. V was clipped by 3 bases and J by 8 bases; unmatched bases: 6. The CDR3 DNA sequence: TGTGCCAGCAGTGAGCAGGGGGATTGGGAAAAACTGTTTTTT. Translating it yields CASSEQGDWEKLFF.

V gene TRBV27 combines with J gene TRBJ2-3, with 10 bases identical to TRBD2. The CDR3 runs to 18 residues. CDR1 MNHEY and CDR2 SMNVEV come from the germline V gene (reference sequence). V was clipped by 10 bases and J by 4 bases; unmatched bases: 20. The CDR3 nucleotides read TGTGCCAAACGGGGACTAGCGAGATTAGGGGCTCCGGCAGATACGCAGTATTTT. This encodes CAKRGLARLGAPADTQYF.

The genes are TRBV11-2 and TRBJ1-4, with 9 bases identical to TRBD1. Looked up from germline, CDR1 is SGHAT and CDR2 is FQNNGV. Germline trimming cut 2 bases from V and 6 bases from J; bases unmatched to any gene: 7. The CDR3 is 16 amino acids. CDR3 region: CASSLPTGGADEKLFF. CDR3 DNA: TGTGCCAGCAGCTTACCCACAGGGGGCGCTGATGAAAAACTGTTTTTT.

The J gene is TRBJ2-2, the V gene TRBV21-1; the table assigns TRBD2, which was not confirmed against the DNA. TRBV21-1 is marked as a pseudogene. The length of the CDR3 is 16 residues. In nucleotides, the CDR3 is TGTGCCAGCAGCAAAGGGACTGCAGGTAAAACCGGGGAGCTGTTTTTT. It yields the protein CASSKGTAGKTGELFF.

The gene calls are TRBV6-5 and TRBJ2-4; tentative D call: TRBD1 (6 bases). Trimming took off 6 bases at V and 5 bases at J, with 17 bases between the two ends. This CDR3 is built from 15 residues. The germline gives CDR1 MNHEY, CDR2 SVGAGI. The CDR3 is CASRKSRTVENIQYF. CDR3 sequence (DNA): TGTGCCAGCAGGAAATCTAGGACAGTTGAAAACATTCAGTACTTC.